This T cell receptor (beta chain) was sequenced for a study of PD-1 blockade in mismatch repair-deficient tumors. About the study: Enrolled 2013-2016, patients had progressing, pretreated mismatch repair-deficient cancers of about a dozen types.

From germline, CDR1 is MNHEY and CDR2 SMNVEV (reference sequence). V lost 2 bases to trimming and J lost 4 bases, with 11 bases between them. The CDR3 loop spans 14 amino acids. The table came from immunoSEQ multiplex PCR; TCRdb's copy has only in-frame clones and leaves some out. The repertoire includes more than 95,000 clones, around 86% of them detected once, and roughly 14% sits in the top ten. All patients were mismatch repair deficient, assessed by either PCR or immunohistochemistry. TCR sequencing covered a few patients who responded to pembrolizumab. Study-level points and caveats: After pembrolizumab, tumor-resident clones rose rapidly, then generally contracted before radiologic responses.

With respect to this clone: Its antigen is unidentified.

This receptor was identified in an adult with mismatch repair-deficient cancer. The specimen comprised peripheral blood, sampled 44 weeks after starting pembrolizumab. The V call is TRBV27, the J call TRBJ2-5; D is undetermined. CDR3 DNA: TGTGCCAGCAGTTTAGGGGTCGCTGGAGAGACCCAGTACTTC. Residues: CASSLGVAGETQYF.